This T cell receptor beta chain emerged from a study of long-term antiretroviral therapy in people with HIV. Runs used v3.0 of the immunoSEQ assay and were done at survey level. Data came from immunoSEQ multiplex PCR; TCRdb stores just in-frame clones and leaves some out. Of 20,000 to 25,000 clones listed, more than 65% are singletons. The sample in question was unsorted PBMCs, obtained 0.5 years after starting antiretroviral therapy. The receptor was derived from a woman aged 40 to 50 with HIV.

The CDR3 DNA is TGTGCCTGGAGTGTAGGGGCGAATAATGAAAAACTGTTTTTT. Its protein product is CAWSVGANNEKLFF. This chain connects TRBV30 to TRBJ1-4; tentative D call: TRBD1 (5 bases). Per germline, CDR1 GTSNPN and CDR2 SVGIG (reference sequence). The CDR3 has 14 residues. V shed 0 bases and J shed 4 bases, with 9 bases lying between them.